This TCR beta chain was recovered during a study of cytomegalovirus exposure and HLA in healthy donors. Whole-study results and caveats: Rarity characterized most TCR sequences, yet some public TCRs appeared in many donors. Earlier analysis looked at TCR beta V segments, and most were productive about 87% or about 30% of the time. Published work reported that the classifier diagnosed cytomegalovirus status with high specificity and sensitivity.

Everyone who donated was a healthy bone marrow donor. This CDR3 is built from 14 residues. With 4 bases clipped from V and 6 bases from J, the junction kept 5 bases outside the gene matches. CDR1 SEHNR and CDR2 FQNEAQ come from the germline V gene (reference sequence). As for this clone: No antigen is known for it.

The primer mix had 60 Vbeta and 13 Jbeta primers. Sequencing was performed with immunoSEQ multiplex PCR; in TCRdb, only in-frame clones are kept and a portion is missing. The data show approximately 130,000 clones, with 60% to 85% seen just once and 6.3% held by the top ten. The genes are TRBV7-9 and TRBJ2-1; 8 nucleotides agree with TRBD2. The origin of this receptor is a woman between 35 and 50 years old in good health and CMV-seronegative. The sequencing sample was made of PBMCs. Here the CDR3 DNA reads TGTGCCAGCAGCTCGGGACTAGGGTCCAATGAGCAGTTCTTC. This gives the protein CASSSGLGSNEQFF.